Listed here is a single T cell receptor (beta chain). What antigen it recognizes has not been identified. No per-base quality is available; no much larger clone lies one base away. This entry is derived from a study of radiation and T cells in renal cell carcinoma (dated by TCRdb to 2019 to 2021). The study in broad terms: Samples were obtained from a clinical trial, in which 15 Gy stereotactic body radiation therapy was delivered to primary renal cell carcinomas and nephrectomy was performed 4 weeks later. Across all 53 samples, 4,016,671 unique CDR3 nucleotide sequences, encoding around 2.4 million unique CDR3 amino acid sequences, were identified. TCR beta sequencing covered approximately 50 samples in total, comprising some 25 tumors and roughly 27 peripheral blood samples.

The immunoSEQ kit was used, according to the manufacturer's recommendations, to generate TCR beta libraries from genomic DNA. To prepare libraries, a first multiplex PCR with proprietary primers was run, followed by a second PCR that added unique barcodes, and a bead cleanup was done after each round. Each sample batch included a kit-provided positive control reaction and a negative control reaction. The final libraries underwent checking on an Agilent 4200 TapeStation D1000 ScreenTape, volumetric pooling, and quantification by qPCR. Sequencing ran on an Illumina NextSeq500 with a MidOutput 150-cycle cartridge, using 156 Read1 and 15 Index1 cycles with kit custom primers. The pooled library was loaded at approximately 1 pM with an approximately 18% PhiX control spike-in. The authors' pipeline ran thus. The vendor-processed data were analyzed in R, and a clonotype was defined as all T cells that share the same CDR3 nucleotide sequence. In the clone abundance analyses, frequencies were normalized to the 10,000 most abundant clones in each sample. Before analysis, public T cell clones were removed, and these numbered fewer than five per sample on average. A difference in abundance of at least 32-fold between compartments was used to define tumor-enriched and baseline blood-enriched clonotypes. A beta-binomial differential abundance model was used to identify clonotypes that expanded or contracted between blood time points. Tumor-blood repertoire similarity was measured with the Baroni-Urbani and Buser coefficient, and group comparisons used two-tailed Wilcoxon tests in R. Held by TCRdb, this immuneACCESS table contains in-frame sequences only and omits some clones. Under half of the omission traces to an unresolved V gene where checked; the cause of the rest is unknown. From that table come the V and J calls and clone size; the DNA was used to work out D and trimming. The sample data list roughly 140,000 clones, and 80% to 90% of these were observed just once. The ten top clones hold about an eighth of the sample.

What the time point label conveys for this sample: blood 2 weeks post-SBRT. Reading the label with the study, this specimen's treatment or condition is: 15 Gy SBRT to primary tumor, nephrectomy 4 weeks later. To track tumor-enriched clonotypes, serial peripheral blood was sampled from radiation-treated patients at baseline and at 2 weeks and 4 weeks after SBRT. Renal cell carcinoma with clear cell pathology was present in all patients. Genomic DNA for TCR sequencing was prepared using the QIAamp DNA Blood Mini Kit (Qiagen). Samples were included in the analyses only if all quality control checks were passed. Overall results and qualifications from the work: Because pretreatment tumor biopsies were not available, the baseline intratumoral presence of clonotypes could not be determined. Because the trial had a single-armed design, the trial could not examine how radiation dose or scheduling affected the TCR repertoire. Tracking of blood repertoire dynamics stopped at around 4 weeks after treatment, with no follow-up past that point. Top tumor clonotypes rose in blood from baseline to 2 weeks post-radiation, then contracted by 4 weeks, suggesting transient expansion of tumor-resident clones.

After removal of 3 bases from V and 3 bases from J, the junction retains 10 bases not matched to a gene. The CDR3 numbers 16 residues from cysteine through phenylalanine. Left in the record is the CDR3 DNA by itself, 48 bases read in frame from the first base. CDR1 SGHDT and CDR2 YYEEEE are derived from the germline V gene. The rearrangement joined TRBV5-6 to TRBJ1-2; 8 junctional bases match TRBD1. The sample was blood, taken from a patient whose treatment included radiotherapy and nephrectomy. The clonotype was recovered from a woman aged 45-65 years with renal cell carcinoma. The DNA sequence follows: TGTGCCAGCAGCTATAAAACAGGGGGATCCTACTATGGCTACACCTTC. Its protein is CASSYKTGGSYYGYTF.